This T cell receptor beta chain was observed in a study of blood T cell repertoires in COVID-19. Turning to the study itself: PBMCs, B-cell-depleted T cells, or T cells provided the cDNA or gDNA that made up the material.

Germline-derived CDR1 and CDR2 are SGDLS and YYNGEE. This CDR3 has 15 amino acids. V lost 4 bases, J lost 6 bases, and 7 bases stayed unmatched. This clone appeared once. In the source study's methods: Cell counts per sample came from amplifying reference gene primers. Assay: immunoSEQ multiplex PCR; the TCRdb copy retains only in-frame clones and omits some. V and J calls and clone size are copied from that table; D and trimming were computed from the DNA. The table includes 140,000 to 150,000 clones, over 80% detected once. This TCR was recovered from a man between 60 and 75 years old with active or convalescent COVID-19. The specimen was peripheral blood. V gene TRBV9 combines with J gene TRBJ1-6; 7 nucleotides agree with TRBD1. Here the CDR3 reads CASSPRQGSNSPLHF. In nucleotides, the CDR3 is TGTGCCAGCAGCCCCAGACAGGGAAGTAATTCACCCCTCCACTTT.